This TCR beta chain was recovered during a study of CD8+CD57+ T cells in acquired aplastic anemia. This CDR3 region has 15 residues. Germline CDR1 reads DFQATT; CDR2 reads SNEGSKA (reference sequence). The V segment lost 6 bases and the J segment 1 base; nucleotides outside the gene matches: 10. It was patients with CD8+CD57+ cell expansion by flow cytometry who were chosen for sequencing. The template for TCR beta VDJ and CDR3 sequence profiling was genomic DNA. Each CDR3 protein is one row after TCRdb ran MiXCR on the reads. Of around 430,000 distinct CDR3 sequences listed, around 30% are singletons. This clonotype has a handful of counts. The antigen remains unidentified. Overall study findings and caveats: The study identified under 30 CD8+ CDR3 sequences shared by patients and controls.

The genes are TRBV20-1 and TRBJ2-7; 9 bases align to TRBD2. The receptor comes from a human donor with aplastic anemia. The source material was sorted CD4+, CD8+, or CD8+CD57+ T cells (not recorded which) from PBMCs. CDR3 nucleotides: TGCAGTGCAACAGACCTAGCGGGGTTTTCCTACGAGCAGTACTTC. Its protein is CSATDLAGFSYEQYF.